The 32 T cell receptor beta chains reported below all come from one sample, sequenced in a study of cytomegalovirus exposure and HLA in healthy donors. The PCR had 60 Vbeta and 13 Jbeta primers. Sequenced by immunoSEQ multiplex PCR; TCRdb stores in-frame clones only, minus some. Among over 65,000 clones listed, around 80% were seen once. What was sequenced was PBMCs. Source of these receptors: a man between 35 and 55 years old in good health and CMV-seronegative.

This sequence joins TRBV30 and TRBJ2-5, with D perhaps TRBD1 (6 bases). Judging by the DNA end, TRBJ2-7 fits better; the J call may be wrong. The length of the CDR3 is 14 residues. Per the germline V gene, CDR1 is GTSNPN and CDR2 is SVGIG (reference sequence). The CDR3 loop reads CAWRRSGASHEQYF. The CDR3 DNA sequence: TGTGCCTGGAGGCGGTCAGGGGCCTCGCACGAGCAGTACTTC.

This clone was seen a few times. The genes are TRBV19 and TRBJ1-2; 8 bases align to TRBD1. This CDR3 is 12 amino acids long. CDR1 and CDR2 (germline): LNHDA, SQIVND (reference sequence). V was pared by 5 bases and J by 6 bases, with 2 bases of the junction left unmatched. The DNA of the CDR3 is TGTGCCAGTAGTGCGGACAGGGATGGCTACACCTTC. This gives the protein CASSADRDGYTF.

The chain is built from TRBV6-1 and TRBJ2-7; 9 positions match TRBD2. With 6 bases clipped from V and 0 bases from J, the junction kept 3 bases outside the gene matches. Germline assignment: CDR1 MNHNS and CDR2 SASEGT. There are 14 residues in the CDR3. In DNA form, the CDR3 reads TGTGCCAGCAGGCGACTAGCGGACTCCTACGAGCAGTACTTC. Its protein is CASRRLADSYEQYF.

The rearrangement uses TRBV7-2 and TRBJ2-7, with D possibly TRBD2 on 5 matching bases. Germline V gene data show CDR1 as SGHTA and CDR2 as FQGNSA. V lost 5 bases and J 0 bases, leaving 11 bases between the germline ends. The CDR3 sequence is 14 residues long. CDR3 sequence: CASSPDGLSYEQYF. The CDR3 DNA follows: TGTGCCAGCAGCCCTGACGGACTCTCCTACGAGCAGTACTTC.

The table lists this clone with a count of one. The gene calls are TRBV29-1 and TRBJ1-2; D may be TRBD1 (6 bases). Germline CDR1 and CDR2: SQVTM and ANQGSEA. CDR3 length equals 13 residues. CDR3 region: CSDTRRGPYGYTF. The CDR3 DNA follows: TGCAGTGATACCCGCAGGGGACCCTATGGCTACACCTTC.

The CDR3 region has the DNA TGTGCCAGCAGCTTCCGAGGGCAGGACTACGAGCAGTACTTC. Translation: CASSFRGQDYEQYF. The chain is built from TRBV7-9 and TRBJ2-7; weak D call: TRBD2 (5 bases). Germline V gene sequence: CDR1 SEHNR, CDR2 FQNEAQ (reference sequence). This CDR3 has 14 amino acids. V was trimmed by 3 bases and J by 3 bases, leaving 12 bases between them.

CDR3 residues: CASSIMATDTQYF. The CDR3 DNA reads as TGTGCCAGTAGTATCATGGCAACAGATACGCAGTATTTT. The chain combines TRBV19 with TRBJ2-3; D unresolved. V lost 3 bases, J lost 3 bases, and 7 bases lay in between. From germline, CDR1 is LNHDA and CDR2 SQIVND (reference sequence). This CDR3 has 13 residues.

The chain recombines TRBV28 with TRBJ1-1; D is ambiguous. With 1 base removed from V and 1 base from J, the gap between germline ends came to 7 bases. In germline, CDR1 is MDHEN, CDR2 SYDVKM. CDR3 length equals 14 residues. The CDR3 region is CASSLLRGNTEAFF. CDR3 bases: TGTGCCAGCAGTTTATTGCGGGGGAACACTGAAGCTTTCTTT. Full variable domain (remainder filled in from reference TRBV28 and TRBJ1-1): DVKVTQSSRYLVKRTGEKVFLECVQDMDHENMFWYRQDPGLGLRLIYFSYDVKMKEKGDIPEGYSVSREKKERFSLILESASTNQTSMYLCASSLLRGNTEAFFGQGTRLTVV.

The gene calls are TRBV5-4 and TRBJ1-2; 8 bases align to TRBD1. Losses at the gene ends were 4 bases for V and 4 bases for J; bases not matched to a gene: 9. CDR3 length equals 15 residues. Germline CDR1 reads SGHNT; CDR2 reads YYREEE (reference sequence). The CDR3 loop reads CASSHIGGTGYGYTF. The CDR3 DNA sequence: TGTGCCAGCAGCCATATCGGAGGGACAGGCTATGGCTACACCTTC.

DNA of the CDR3: TGCGCCAGCAGTGACGGTGGTCAGCCCCAGCATTTT. Protein: CASSDGGQPQHF. The rearrangement joins TRBV10-1 to TRBJ1-5; no clear D gene. The germline V gene has CDR1 WNHNN and CDR2 SYGVQD (reference sequence). This CDR3 contains 12 residues. Trimming stripped 3 bases from V and 6 bases from J, with 6 bases between.

This chain uses TRBV28 with TRBJ1-6; D call uncertain. Looked up from germline, CDR1 is MDHEN and CDR2 is SYDVKM. V lost 7 bases and J lost 4, with 14 bases in between. There are 15 residues in the CDR3. The CDR3 DNA follows: TGTGCCAGCAACCCAGAACCGTTTTATAATTCACCCCTCCACTTT. Translating gives CASNPEPFYNSPLHF.

This sequence joins TRBV29-1 and TRBJ2-3, with TRBD2 identical over 8 bases. The V segment lost 6 bases and the J segment 0 bases; nucleotides outside the gene matches: 2. In germline, CDR1 is SQVTM, CDR2 ANQGSEA. This CDR3 has 13 amino acids. CDR3 sequence (DNA): TGCAGCGTCAAGCGGGGGAGCACAGATACGCAGTATTTT. This codes for CSVKRGSTDTQYF.

This chain links TRBV6-6 with TRBJ2-2; 9 nucleotides align to TRBD2. J was trimmed by 5 bases and V by 8 bases; bases with no gene match: 3. Germline V gene sequence: CDR1 MNHNY, CDR2 SVGAGI (reference sequence). This CDR3 region has 13 residues. Written as DNA, the CDR3 is TGTGCCAGCCAAACTAGCGGGACCGGGGAGCTGTTTTTT. Residues: CASQTSGTGELFF.

This clone was seen only once. Compared with germline, one end of the junction differs, possibly owing to a read error. The V gene is TRBV10-1, the J gene TRBJ2-7; TRBD1 agrees at 9 bases. The CDR3 totals 12 residues. Germline V gene data show CDR1 as WNHNN and CDR2 as SYGVQD (reference sequence). The CDR3 spells CASRDSGTGLQF. CDR3 in DNA: TGCGCCAGCAGGGACTCCGGGACAGGGTTGCAGTTC.

In its sample, this clone was seen once. V usage is TRBV11-2 and J usage is TRBJ2-7, with D possibly being TRBD1 (6 bases). CDR3 length: 17 amino acids. The germline gives CDR1 SGHAT, CDR2 FQNNGV. With 4 bases removed from V and 0 bases from J, the gap between germline ends came to 19 bases. In nucleotides, the CDR3 is TGTGCCAGCAGCTCATGGGGGCCTCCCGACTTCTCCTACGAGCAGTACTTC. Its translation is CASSSWGPPDFSYEQYF.

V gene TRBV4-2 combines with J gene TRBJ1-1; D may be TRBD1 (6 bases). The V and J ends lost 0 bases and 0 bases respectively, with 11 bases between them. The CDR3 has 16 amino acids. CDR1 is LGHNA and CDR2 is YNFKEQ in the germline V gene. CDR3 region: CASSQDDRRLNTEAFF. CDR3 sequence (DNA): TGTGCCAGCAGCCAAGATGACAGGCGGCTGAACACTGAAGCTTTCTTT.

In its sample, this clone was seen a few times. The chain employs TRBV6-6 and TRBJ1-5; D ambiguous. CDR3 length equals 13 residues. CDR1 is MNHNY, CDR2 SVGAGI, per germline (reference sequence). Deletions cut 7 bases from V and 7 bases from J, with 14 bases between. The CDR3 region is CASNFEGGQPQHF. In DNA form, the CDR3 reads TGTGCCAGCAATTTTGAGGGCGGGCAGCCCCAGCATTTT.

The chain carries TRBV5-4 and TRBJ2-7; 8 bases map to TRBD1. The CDR3 consists of 14 residues. Looked up from germline, CDR1 is SGHNT and CDR2 is YYREEE (reference sequence). V was pared by 3 bases and J by 7 bases, with 9 bases of the junction left unmatched. The CDR3 spells CASSSDRDSGEQYF. CDR3 sequence (DNA): TGTGCCAGCAGCTCGGACAGGGATTCGGGAGAGCAGTACTTC.

This clone has more than one count but fewer than ten. V usage is TRBV6-5 and J usage is TRBJ1-1; TRBD1 matches 8 bases. The CDR3 has 13 residues. Trimming cost V 6 bases and J 7 bases; bases outside gene matches: 7. CDR1 MNHEY and CDR2 SVGAGI come from the germline V gene. CDR3 amino acids: CASSRDRNREAFF. CDR3 DNA sequence: TGTGCCAGCAGCCGGGACAGGAACCGTGAAGCTTTCTTT.

The chain is built from TRBV7-3 and TRBJ1-3, with D perhaps TRBD1 (5 bases). CDR1 and CDR2 from the germline V gene are SGHTA and FQGTGA. Trimming cost V 0 bases and J 2 bases, with 8 bases left between them. The CDR3 extends over 15 amino acids. The CDR3 here is CASSLTDSPGNTIYF. CDR3 nucleotide sequence: TGTGCCAGCAGCTTAACAGACAGTCCTGGAAACACCATATATTTT.

This sequence joins TRBV5-4 and TRBJ1-1; 7 bases map to TRBD1. From germline, CDR1 is SGHNT and CDR2 YYREEE (reference sequence). V shed 1 base, J shed 1 base, and the junction held 4 bases outside the gene matches. This CDR3 contains 15 residues. The CDR3, as DNA: TGTGCCAGCAGCTTGCCAGGGGGAAAGAACACTGAAGCTTTCTTT. This gives the protein CASSLPGGKNTEAFF.

The genes are TRBV7-9 and TRBJ2-3; 9 bases fit TRBD1. There are 14 residues in the CDR3. Germline CDR1 is SEHNR and CDR2 is FQNEAQ (reference sequence). Trimming cost V 5 bases and J 3 bases; bases outside gene matches: 3. The DNA for the CDR3 is TGTGCCAGCAGCAAGACAGGGGGAACAGATACGCAGTATTTT. It translates to CASSKTGGTDTQYF.

The chain employs TRBV10-2 and TRBJ2-7, with 9 nucleotides matching TRBD1. In germline, CDR1 is WSHSY, CDR2 SAAADI. The CDR3 length is 13 residues. After removal of 8 bases from V and 3 bases from J, the junction contained 5 bases not matched to a gene. CDR3 sequence (DNA): TGCGCCAGCTCCACAGGGGGCTTCTACGAGCAGTACTTC. Translation: CASSTGGFYEQYF.

This clone was detected a few times. V gene TRBV6-6 combines with J gene TRBJ1-2; D may be TRBD1 (5 bases). Trimming left V 6 bases short and J 5 bases short, with 13 bases between. The CDR3 is 13 amino acids. Germline loops: CDR1 MNHNY, CDR2 SVGAGI (reference sequence). The CDR3 region is CASSLGGEYGYTF. CDR3 sequence (DNA): TGTGCCAGCAGCTTAGGAGGGGAGTATGGCTACACCTTC.

There are a few counts of this clone. A junction end diverges from the germline sequence, so it may reflect a read error. J is TRBJ1-1 and V is TRBV30; perhaps TRBD1 as D (5 bases). CDR3 length equals 13 residues. Germline V CDR1 and CDR2: GTSNPN, SVGIG (reference sequence). The CDR3 sequence is CAWRGALNTEAFF. CDR3 bases: TGCGCCTGGAGGGGAGCCCTGAACACTGAAGCTTTCTTT.

The chain links TRBV30 to TRBJ2-3; 9 bases align to TRBD2. The germline V gene has CDR1 GTSNPN and CDR2 SVGIG (reference sequence). J lost 5 bases, V lost 8 bases, and 8 bases had no gene match. The CDR3 sequence is 13 residues long. This CDR3 reads CARAVREGDTQYF. CDR3 coding DNA: TGTGCCCGCGCCGTGCGGGAGGGAGATACGCAGTATTTT.

This clone has a handful of counts. This rearrangement joins TRBV5-1 to TRBJ2-1, with 10 bases aligning to TRBD2. The CDR3 is 15 residues long. The germline gives CDR1 SGHRS, CDR2 YFSETQ. The ends lost 4 bases at V and 2 bases at J; junction bases unmatched: 3. CDR3: CASSNLAGAYNEQFF. As DNA, the CDR3 is TGCGCCAGCAGCAATCTAGCGGGGGCCTACAATGAGCAGTTCTTC.

The J gene is TRBJ2-2, the V gene TRBV29-1, with 9 bases fitting TRBD1. The CDR3 length is 14 residues. Germline CDR1 reads SQVTM; CDR2 reads ANQGSEA. Trimming removed 7 bases from V and 5 bases from J; junction bases left unmatched: 8. The CDR3 is CSGKQGAGTGELFF. The CDR3 nucleotides read TGCAGCGGGAAACAGGGGGCCGGGACCGGGGAGCTGTTTTTT.

This clone was seen more than once but under ten times. V and J are TRBV30 and TRBJ1-1; 8 bases are a match to TRBD1. Unmatched junction bases numbered 9, after V lost 3 bases and J lost 9 bases. This CDR3 is 13 amino acids long. Germline V gene lookup returns CDR1 GTSNPN and CDR2 SVGIG (reference sequence). The CDR3 loop reads CAWRDNGQGKAFF. The CDR3 DNA follows: TGTGCCTGGAGAGATAATGGACAGGGAAAAGCTTTCTTT.

The rearrangement links TRBV28 to TRBJ1-1, with 8 bases matching TRBD1. From germline, CDR1 is MDHEN and CDR2 SYDVKM. This CDR3 is 15 amino acids long. V lost 5 bases, J lost 5 bases, and 10 bases stayed unmatched. Here the CDR3 reads CASSPPTGAGTEAFF. CDR3 nucleotide sequence: TGTGCCAGCAGTCCCCCGACAGGGGCTGGGACTGAAGCTTTCTTT.

The chain carries TRBV19 and TRBJ2-2, with no clear D. This CDR3 has 12 amino acids. Germline V gene lookup returns CDR1 LNHDA and CDR2 SQIVND (reference sequence). V lost 7 bases to trimming and J lost 2 bases, with 5 bases between them. CDR3 DNA sequence: TGTGCCAGTAATTTAAACACCGGGGAGCTGTTTTTT. Protein sequence: CASNLNTGELFF.

The genes are TRBV27 and TRBJ2-7, with TRBD1 matching over 9 bases. The CDR3 loop spans 13 amino acids. J was trimmed by 5 bases and V by 3 bases; bases with no gene match: 2. CDR1 and CDR2 (germline): MNHEY, SMNVEV (reference sequence). The DNA of the CDR3 is TGTGCCAGCAGTTTTGACAGGGGGGACGAGCAGTACTTC. This sequence encodes CASSFDRGDEQYF.